The table lists the clone carrying this T cell receptor (beta chain) with a few counts. Per the original methods: Amplified reference gene primers provided the basis for estimating nucleated cell counts. Some clones are missing from TCRdb's copy, which holds only in-frame ones; the method was immunoSEQ multiplex PCR. For V, J and clone size, that table is used; D and trimming come from the DNA. The table has 100,000 to 150,000 clones, 85% to 90% seen once; the top ten hold less than 2.5%. This entry is derived from a study of blood T cell repertoires in COVID-19. Study overall: COVID-19 samples collected from the United States, Italy and Spain covered acute and convalescent phases.

The CDR3 totals 16 residues. Germline lookup yields CDR1 SGHAT and CDR2 FQNNGV. V shed 2 bases and J shed 4 bases, with 15 bases lying between them. This chain links TRBV11-2 with TRBJ1-3; D remains unclear. The TCR originated in a man between 65 and 85 years old with active COVID-19. Sequencing input: peripheral blood. Here the CDR3 DNA reads TGTGCCAGCAGCTTACCCCGCTCGAGGGCCGGAAACACCATATATTTT. Protein: CASSLPRSRAGNTIYF.